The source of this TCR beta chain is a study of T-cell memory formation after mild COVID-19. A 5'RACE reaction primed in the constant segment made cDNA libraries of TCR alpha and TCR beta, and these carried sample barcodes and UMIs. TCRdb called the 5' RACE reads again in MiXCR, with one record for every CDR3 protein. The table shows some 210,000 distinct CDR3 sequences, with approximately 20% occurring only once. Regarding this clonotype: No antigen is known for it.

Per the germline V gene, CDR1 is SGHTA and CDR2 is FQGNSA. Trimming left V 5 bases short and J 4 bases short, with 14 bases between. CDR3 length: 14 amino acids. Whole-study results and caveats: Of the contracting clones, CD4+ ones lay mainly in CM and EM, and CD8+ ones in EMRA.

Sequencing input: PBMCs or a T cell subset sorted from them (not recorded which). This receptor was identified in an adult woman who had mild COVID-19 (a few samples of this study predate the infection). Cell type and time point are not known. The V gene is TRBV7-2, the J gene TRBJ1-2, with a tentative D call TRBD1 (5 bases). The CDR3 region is CASSPTGGLYGYTF. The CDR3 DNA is TGTGCCAGCAGCCCGACCGGGGGACTCTATGGCTACACCTTC.